This T cell receptor (beta chain) was identified in a study of cytomegalovirus exposure and HLA in healthy donors. Vbeta (60) and Jbeta (13) primers were used in the PCR. Profiling relied on immunoSEQ multiplex PCR, and the TCRdb table lists in-frame clones only, not all of them. The table gives 120,000 to 150,000 clones; the top ten clones make up over 2% of it. Study-wide points: In a later analysis, V- and J-gene trimming of beta chains associated with a DCLRE1C missense variant, replicated independently. Later work associated roughly 17,000 TCR beta sequences with HLA alleles at 0.05 false discovery rate. Some TCR beta chains (over 150 of them) were listed as cytomegalovirus-associated. Apart from CMV serostatus, no immune exposure information was available.

Turning to this clone: Its antigen is unidentified.

CDR1 is SGHDT, CDR2 YYEEEE, per germline. The trim removed 4 bases at V and 2 bases at J, leaving 8 bases unmatched. The CDR3 consists of 16 residues. Sequencing was performed on PBMCs. V gene TRBV5-6 combines with J gene TRBJ1-5, with 8 nucleotides matching TRBD1. This clonotype was obtained from a woman aged 18-30 years in good health and CMV-seronegative. The CDR3: CASSLLTGEGNQPQHF. The CDR3 DNA reads TGTGCCAGCAGCCTATTGACAGGGGAAGGCAATCAGCCCCAGCATTTT.